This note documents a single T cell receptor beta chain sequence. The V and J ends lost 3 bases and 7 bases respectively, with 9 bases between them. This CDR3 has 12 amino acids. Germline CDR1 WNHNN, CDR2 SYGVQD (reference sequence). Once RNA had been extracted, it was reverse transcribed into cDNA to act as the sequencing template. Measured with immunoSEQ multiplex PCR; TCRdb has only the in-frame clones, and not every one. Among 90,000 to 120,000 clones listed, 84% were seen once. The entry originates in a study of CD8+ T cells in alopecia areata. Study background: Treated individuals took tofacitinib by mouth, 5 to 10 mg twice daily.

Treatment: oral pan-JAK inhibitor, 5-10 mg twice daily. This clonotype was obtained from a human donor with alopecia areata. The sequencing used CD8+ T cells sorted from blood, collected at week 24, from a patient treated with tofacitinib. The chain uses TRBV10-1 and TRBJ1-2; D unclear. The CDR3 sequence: CASSDPEGGYTF. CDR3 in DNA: TGCGCCAGCAGTGACCCCGAGGGTGGCTACACCTTC.